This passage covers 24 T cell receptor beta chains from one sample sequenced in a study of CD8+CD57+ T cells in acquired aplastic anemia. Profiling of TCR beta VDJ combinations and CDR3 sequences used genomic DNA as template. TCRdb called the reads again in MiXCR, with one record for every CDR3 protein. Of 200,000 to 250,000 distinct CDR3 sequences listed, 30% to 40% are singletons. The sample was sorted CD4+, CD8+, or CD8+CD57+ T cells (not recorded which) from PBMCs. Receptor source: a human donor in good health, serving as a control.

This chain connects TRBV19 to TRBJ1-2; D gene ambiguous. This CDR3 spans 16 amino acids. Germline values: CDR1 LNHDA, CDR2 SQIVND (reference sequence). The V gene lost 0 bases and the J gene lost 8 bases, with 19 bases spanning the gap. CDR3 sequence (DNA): TGTGCCAGTAGTATAGAGGGCTTAATAGCAACTTCAGGCTACACCTTC. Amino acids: CASSIEGLIATSGYTF.

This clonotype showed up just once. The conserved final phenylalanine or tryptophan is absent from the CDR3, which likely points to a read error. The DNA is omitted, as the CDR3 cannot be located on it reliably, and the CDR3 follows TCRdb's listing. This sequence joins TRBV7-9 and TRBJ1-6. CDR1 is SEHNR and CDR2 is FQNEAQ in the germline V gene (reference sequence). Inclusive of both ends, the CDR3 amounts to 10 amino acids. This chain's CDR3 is CASSLVNLNY.

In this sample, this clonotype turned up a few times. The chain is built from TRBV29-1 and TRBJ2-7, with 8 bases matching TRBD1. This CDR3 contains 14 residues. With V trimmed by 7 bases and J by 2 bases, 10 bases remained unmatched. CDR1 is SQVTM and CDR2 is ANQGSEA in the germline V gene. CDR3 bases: TGCAGCGCTGTCGCGGACAGGGAGGCCTACGAGCAGTACTTC. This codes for CSAVADREAYEQYF.

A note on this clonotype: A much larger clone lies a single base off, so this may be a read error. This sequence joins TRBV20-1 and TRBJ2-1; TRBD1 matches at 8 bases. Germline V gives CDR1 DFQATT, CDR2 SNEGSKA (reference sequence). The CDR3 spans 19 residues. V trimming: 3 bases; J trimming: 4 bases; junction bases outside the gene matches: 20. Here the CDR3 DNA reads TGCAGTGCTAGCGGGACAGGCCCACGCTCTGGTATAGCTTACAATGAGCAGTTCTTC. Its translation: CSASGTGPRSGIAYNEQFF.

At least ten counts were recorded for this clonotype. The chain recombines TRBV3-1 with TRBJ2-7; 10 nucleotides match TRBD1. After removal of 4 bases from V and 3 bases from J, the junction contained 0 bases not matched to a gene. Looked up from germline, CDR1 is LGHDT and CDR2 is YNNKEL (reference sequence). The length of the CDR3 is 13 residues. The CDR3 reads CASSRTGGYEQYF. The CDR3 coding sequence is TGTGCCAGCAGCCGGACAGGGGGCTACGAGCAGTACTTC.

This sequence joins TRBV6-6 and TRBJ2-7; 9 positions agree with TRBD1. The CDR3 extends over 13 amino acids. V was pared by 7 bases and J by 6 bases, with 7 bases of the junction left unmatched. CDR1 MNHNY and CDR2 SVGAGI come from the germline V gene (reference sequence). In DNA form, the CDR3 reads TGTGCCAGCAAAAGGACAGGGGTCCCCGAGCAGTACTTC. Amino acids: CASKRTGVPEQYF.

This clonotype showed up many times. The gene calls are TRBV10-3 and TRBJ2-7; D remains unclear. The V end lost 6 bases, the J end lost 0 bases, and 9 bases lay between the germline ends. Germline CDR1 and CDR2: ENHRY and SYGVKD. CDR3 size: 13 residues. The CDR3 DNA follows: TGTGCCATCAGCCCGACAAGCTCCTACGAGCAGTACTTC. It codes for CAISPTSSYEQYF.

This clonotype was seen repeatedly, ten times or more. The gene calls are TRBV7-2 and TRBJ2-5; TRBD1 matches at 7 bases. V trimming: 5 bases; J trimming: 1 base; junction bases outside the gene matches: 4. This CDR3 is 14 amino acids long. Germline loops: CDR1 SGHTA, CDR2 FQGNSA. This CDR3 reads CASSIRTGQETQYF. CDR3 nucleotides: TGTGCCAGCAGCATAAGGACAGGCCAAGAGACCCAGTACTTC.

CDR3 in DNA: TGTGCCAGCAGTGTCAGGGCCCCTCAGGATGGCTACACCTTC. It is translated as CASSVRAPQDGYTF. The rearrangement joins TRBV2 to TRBJ1-2; D is possibly TRBD1 (5 bases). V gave up 4 bases and J gave up 6 bases, with 15 bases separating them. The CDR3 covers 14 residues. CDR1 SNHLY and CDR2 FYNNEI come from the germline V gene.

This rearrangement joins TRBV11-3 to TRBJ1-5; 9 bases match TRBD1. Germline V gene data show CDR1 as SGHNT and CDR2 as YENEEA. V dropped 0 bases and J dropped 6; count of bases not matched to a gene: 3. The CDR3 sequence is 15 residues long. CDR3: CASSLDTGGLQPQHF. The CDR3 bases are TGTGCCAGCAGCTTAGATACAGGGGGCCTTCAGCCCCAGCATTTT.

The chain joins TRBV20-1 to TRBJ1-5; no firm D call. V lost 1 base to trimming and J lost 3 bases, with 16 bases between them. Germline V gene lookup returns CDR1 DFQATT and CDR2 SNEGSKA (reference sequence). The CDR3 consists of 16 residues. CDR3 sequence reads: CSARAPPGTVNQPQHF. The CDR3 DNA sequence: TGCAGTGCTAGAGCCCCCCCGGGTACTGTCAATCAGCCCCAGCATTTT.

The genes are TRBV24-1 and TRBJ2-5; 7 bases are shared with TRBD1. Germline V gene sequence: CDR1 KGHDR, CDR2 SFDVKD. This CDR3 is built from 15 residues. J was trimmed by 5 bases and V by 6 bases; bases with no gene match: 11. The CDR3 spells CATSSSKGARETQYF. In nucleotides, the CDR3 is TGTGCCACCAGTAGTAGCAAGGGGGCGCGGGAGACCCAGTACTTC.

CDR3 in DNA: TGCAGTGCCCGGTCAAGGGAGGGGACTTTCGTTGCAGATACGCAGTATTTT. This sequence encodes CSARSREGTFVADTQYF. This chain connects TRBV20-1 to TRBJ2-3, with 7 bases matching TRBD2. Germline values: CDR1 DFQATT, CDR2 SNEGSKA (reference sequence). V shed 6 bases and J 4 bases; nucleotides not matched to a gene: 19. CDR3 length: 17 amino acids.

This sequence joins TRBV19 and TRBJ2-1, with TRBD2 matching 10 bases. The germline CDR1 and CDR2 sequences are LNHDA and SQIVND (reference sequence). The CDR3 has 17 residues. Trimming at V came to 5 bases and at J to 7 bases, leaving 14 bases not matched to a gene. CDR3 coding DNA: TGTGCCAGTAGTTCGCTAGCGGGAGACCTTCCTGAGAATGAGCAGTTCTTC. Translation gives CASSSLAGDLPENEQFF.

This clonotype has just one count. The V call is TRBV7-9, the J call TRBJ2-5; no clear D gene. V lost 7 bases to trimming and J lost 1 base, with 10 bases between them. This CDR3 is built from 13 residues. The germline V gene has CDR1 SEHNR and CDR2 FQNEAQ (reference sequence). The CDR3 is CASNLPSQETQYF. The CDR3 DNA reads TGTGCCAGCAACCTACCAAGCCAAGAGACCCAGTACTTC.

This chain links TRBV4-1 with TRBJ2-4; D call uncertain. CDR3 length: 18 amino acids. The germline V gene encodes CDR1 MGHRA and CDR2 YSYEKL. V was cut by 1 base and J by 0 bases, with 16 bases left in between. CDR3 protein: CASSQGLPAGRAKNIQYF. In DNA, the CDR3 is TGCGCCAGCAGCCAAGGGTTACCCGCCGGACGAGCCAAAAACATTCAGTACTTC.

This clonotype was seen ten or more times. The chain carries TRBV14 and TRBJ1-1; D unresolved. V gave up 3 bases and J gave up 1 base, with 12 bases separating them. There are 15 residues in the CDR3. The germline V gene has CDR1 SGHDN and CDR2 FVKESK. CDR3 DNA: TGTGCCAGCAGCCAGCTCGAGGAAAAGAACACTGAAGCTTTCTTT. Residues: CASSQLEEKNTEAFF.

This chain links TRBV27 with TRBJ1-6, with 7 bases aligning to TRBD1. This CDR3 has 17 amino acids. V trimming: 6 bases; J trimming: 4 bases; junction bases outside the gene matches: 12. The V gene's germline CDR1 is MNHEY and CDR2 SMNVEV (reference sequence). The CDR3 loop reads CASSRDSKLGYNSPLHF. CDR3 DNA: TGTGCCAGCAGCAGGGACAGCAAGCTGGGGTATAATTCACCCCTCCACTTT.

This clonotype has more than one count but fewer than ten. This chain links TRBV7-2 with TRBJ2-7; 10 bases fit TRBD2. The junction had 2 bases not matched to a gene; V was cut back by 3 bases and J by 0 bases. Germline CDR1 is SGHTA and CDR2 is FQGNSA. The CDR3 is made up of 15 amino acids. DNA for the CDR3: TGTGCCAGCAGCTTCTCTAGCGGGAGCTCCTACGAGCAGTACTTC. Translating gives CASSFSSGSSYEQYF.

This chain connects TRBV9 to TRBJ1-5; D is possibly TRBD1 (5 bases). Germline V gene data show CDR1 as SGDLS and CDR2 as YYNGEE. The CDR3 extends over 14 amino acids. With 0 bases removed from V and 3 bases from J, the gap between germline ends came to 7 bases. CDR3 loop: CASSVGDDNQPQHF. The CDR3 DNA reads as TGTGCCAGCAGCGTAGGGGACGACAATCAGCCCCAGCATTTT.

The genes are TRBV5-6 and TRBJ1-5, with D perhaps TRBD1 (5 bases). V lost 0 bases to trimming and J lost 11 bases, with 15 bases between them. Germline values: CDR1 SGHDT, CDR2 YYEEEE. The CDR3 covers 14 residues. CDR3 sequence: CASSLGTGQETQHF. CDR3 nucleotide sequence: TGTGCCAGCAGCTTGGGCACAGGCCAAGAGACCCAGCATTTT.

CDR3 DNA: TGTGCCAGCAGCCAAGATTTTCGTGGAGGGACTGAAGCTTTCTTT. Amino acids: CASSQDFRGGTEAFF. The rearrangement uses TRBV3-1 and TRBJ1-1; D is unresolved. Deletions cut 0 bases from V and 5 bases from J, with 13 bases between. CDR3 size: 15 residues. Germline CDR1 reads LGHDT; CDR2 reads YNNKEL (reference sequence).

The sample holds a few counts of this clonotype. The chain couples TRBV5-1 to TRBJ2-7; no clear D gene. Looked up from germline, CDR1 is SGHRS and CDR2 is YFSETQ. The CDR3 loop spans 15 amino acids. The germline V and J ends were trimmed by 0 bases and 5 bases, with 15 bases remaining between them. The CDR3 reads CASSLVLEGQDEQYF. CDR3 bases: TGCGCCAGCAGCTTGGTTCTTGAAGGGCAAGACGAGCAGTACTTC.

In DNA, the CDR3 is TGTGCCAGCAGTGGGCAGGGGCGACGTTTCGGGGAAGCTTTCTTT. Translating it yields CASSGQGRRFGEAFF. V usage is TRBV25-1 and J usage is TRBJ1-1; maybe TRBD1 (6 bases). The CDR3 consists of 15 residues. V lost 4 bases, J lost 8 bases, and 20 bases lay in between. Germline CDR1 and CDR2: MGHDK and SYGVNS. The variable domain in full, with the rest retrieved from reference TRBV25-1 and TRBJ1-1, is EADIYQTPRYLVIGTGKKITLECSQTMGHDKMYWYQQDPGMELHLIHYSYGVNSTEKGDLSSESTVSRIRTEHFPLTLESARPSHTSQYLCASSGQGRRFGEAFFGQGTRLTVV.